This TCR beta chain was profiled in a study of CD8+CD57+ T cells in acquired aplastic anemia. The CDR3 is made up of 16 amino acids. Germline V gene lookup returns CDR1 SGHAT and CDR2 FQNNGV. V shed 1 base and J shed 6 bases, with 17 bases lying between them. The authors sequenced patients whose flow cytometry had shown CD8+CD57+ cell expansion. Therapy had not been given to patients before blood sampling. Profiling of TCR beta VDJ combinations and CDR3 sequences used genomic DNA as template. Using its own MiXCR run on the reads, TCRdb lists one record per CDR3 protein. The sample consists of 180,000 or so distinct CDR3 sequences, around 48% of them appearing once.

Specimen: sorted CD4+, CD8+, or CD8+CD57+ T cells (not recorded which) from PBMCs. The TCR sequence derives from a human donor with aplastic anemia. The V gene is TRBV11-2, the J gene TRBJ2-3, with D possibly TRBD2 on 6 matching bases. Here the CDR3 DNA reads TGTGCCAGCAGCTTAGTCTTGACCGGGACTCTGGATACGCAGTATTTT. It codes for CASSLVLTGTLDTQYF.